These T cell receptor beta chains were read from a single sample in a study of shared clonotypes between healthy human individuals. Only in-frame clones appear in the TCRdb table, and some are missing; sequencing was by immunoSEQ multiplex PCR. The sample lists about 2 million clones; roughly 95% were seen once. The specimen sequenced was naive CD8+ T cells sorted from blood. These receptors were obtained from a man aged 18-30 years in good health. Each CDR3 is given with its conserved first and last residue. The D gene is left open where the match is weak. Expanded clones get a size class; other rows say once, few or many, or leave the size out.

d_call,clone_size,j_call,v_call,cdr3_nt,cdr3_aa
TRBD2,NA,TRBJ2-3,TRBV10-1,TGCGCCAGCAGTGACGGGAGCGGGGGGGCAGATACGCAGTATTTT,CASSDGSGGADTQYF
NA,NA,TRBJ2-3,TRBV29-1,TGCAGCGTTCTACCGTCAGATACGCAGTATTTT,CSVLPSDTQYF
TRBD2,NA,TRBJ2-5,TRBV4-1,TGCGCCAGCAGCCAAACTAGCGGGGGACAAGAGACCCAGTACTTC,CASSQTSGGQETQYF
NA,NA,TRBJ2-1,TRBV30,TGTGCCTGGAGTCCCAGCAATGAGCAGTTCTTC,CAWSPSNEQFF
NA,NA,TRBJ1-5,TRBV7-9,TGTGCCAGCAGCTTAGGAGGGGACCAGCCCCAGCATTTT,CASSLGGDQPQHF
TRBD1,NA,TRBJ2-5,TRBV13,TGTGCCAGCAGCCGAGCGACAGGGGGTCGAGAGACCCAGTACTTC,CASSRATGGRETQYF
TRBD2,NA,TRBJ2-3,TRBV7-3,TGTGCCAGCAGCTTAAATCGGGACTACGATACGCAGTATTTT,CASSLNRDYDTQYF
TRBD2,NA,TRBJ2-3,TRBV6-1,TGTGCCAGCAGTGAGGCGGGGGAGGGTTTAACAGATACGCAGTATTTT,CASSEAGEGLTDTQYF
TRBD2,NA,TRBJ2-3,TRBV7-8,TGTGCCAGCAGCTTAGTAGGGACTAGCGGATTCACAGATACGCAGTATTTT,CASSLVGTSGFTDTQYF
NA,NA,TRBJ1-3,TRBV5-6,TGTGCCAGCAGTTTTCAAGCTCATAGCTCTGGAAACACCATATATTTT,CASSFQAHSSGNTIYF
NA,once,TRBJ2-1,TRBV13,TGTGCCAGCAGCTTAGTGGGCAGTGGACCGAATGAGCAGTTCTTC,CASSLVGSGPNEQFF
TRBD2,NA,TRBJ2-7,TRBV27,TGTGCCAGCAGTTTAGTTAGCGGGAGGGCCTCCTACGAGCAGTACTTC,CASSLVSGRASYEQYF
NA,once,TRBJ2-3,TRBV7-9,TGTGCCAGCAGCCCCCGATTTGGAGTAGGGACAGATACGCAGTATTTT,CASSPRFGVGTDTQYF
TRBD1,once,TRBJ2-7,TRBV4-3,TGCGCCAGCAGCCAAGATATCGCCCTCGGACAGGGAATGTACGAGCAGTACTTC,CASSQDIALGQGMYEQYF
NA,once,TRBJ2-3,TRBV28,TGTGCCAGCAGCAGGACAGCTAGCACAGATACGCAGTATTTT,CASSRTASTDTQYF
NA,NA,TRBJ2-1,TRBV14,TGTGCCAGCAGCTATCTTGGACCTGTGCTATACAATGAGCAGTTCTTC,CASSYLGPVLYNEQFF
NA,NA,TRBJ1-2,TRBV28,TGTGTCAGCAGTTTACAGGGTATGGGCTATGGCTACACCTTC,CVSSLQGMGYGYTF
NA,NA,TRBJ1-1,TRBV15,TGTGCCACCAGCAGAGACGGGTGGGGGGCCACTGAAGCTTTCTTT,CATSRDGWGATEAFF
NA,NA,TRBJ1-2,TRBV6-6,TGTGCCAGCAGTTACTCGGGACTGGCGTCAGGCTACACCTTC,CASSYSGLASGYTF
NA,NA,TRBJ2-2,TRBV7-9,TGTGCCAGCAGCTTAGTAGTGTGGGAACAAACCGAGGCCGGGGAGCTGTTTTTT,CASSLVVWEQTEAGELFF
TRBD1,NA,TRBJ2-7,TRBV27,TGTGCCAGCAGTATCCGGGACAGTTCCTACGAGCAGTACTTC,CASSIRDSSYEQYF
TRBD2,NA,TRBJ2-3,TRBV2,TGTGCCAGCAGTGCGTCTAGCGGGGTTATAGATACGCAGTATTTT,CASSASSGVIDTQYF
TRBD1,NA,TRBJ1-3,TRBV5-6,TGTGCCAGCTGGCAAACAGGGGCATATGGAAACACCATATATTTT,CASWQTGAYGNTIYF
NA,NA,TRBJ2-2,TRBV9,TGTGCCAGCAGCTCGGGGCTTTGGAACACCGGGGAGCTGTTTTTT,CASSSGLWNTGELFF
NA,NA,TRBJ1-2,TRBV7-9,TGTGCCAGCAGTCCGGACGCTGCCTCAGGCTACACCTTC,CASSPDAASGYTF
NA,NA,TRBJ1-5,TRBV10-2,TGCGCCAGCAGTGACGGCAATCAGCCCCAGCATTTT,CASSDGNQPQHF
TRBD1,NA,TRBJ1-2,TRBV27,TGTGCCAGCAGTTTTTTCGGACAGGGGACCTATGGCTACACCTTC,CASSFFGQGTYGYTF
NA,NA,TRBJ2-1,TRBV30,TGTGCCTGGAGTGTAGGAACAGCCGGAGGGAATGAGCAGTTCTTC,CAWSVGTAGGNEQFF
NA,NA,TRBJ2-1,TRBV7-9,TGTGCCAGCAGCTCGGCCATAATCGATGAGCAGTTCTTC,CASSSAIIDEQFF
NA,NA,TRBJ1-6,TRBV6-1,TGTGCCAGCAGTGAAGCGCTGGCGGGGTTGGCACCCCTCCACTTT,CASSEALAGLAPLHF
NA,NA,TRBJ2-7,TRBV11-2,TGTGCCAGCAAGGGGCCCCCCAACGAGCAGTACTTC,CASKGPPNEQYF
NA,NA,TRBJ2-1,TRBV11-2,TGTGCCAGCAGCTTCCGACAGGAAGAGCAGTTCTTC,CASSFRQEEQFF
NA,once,TRBJ2-2,TRBV7-6,TGTGCCAGCAGCCTGACAGTTGCCGCGAACACCGGGGAGCTGTTTTTT,CASSLTVAANTGELFF
NA,NA,TRBJ1-5,TRBV27,TGTGCCAGCAGTCCCTCCCTTGGACATGTCGGCCAGCCCCAGCATTTT,CASSPSLGHVGQPQHF
TRBD2,once,TRBJ2-3,TRBV4-1,TGCGCCAGCAGCCAAGAAACTAGCGGGAGGGCCCATAGCACAGATACGCAGTATTTT,CASSQETSGRAHSTDTQYF
NA,NA,TRBJ1-2,TRBV13,TGTGCCAGCAGCTTCAGTTCCGGGGGAGGGTCGGGTGGCTACACCTTC,CASSFSSGGGSGGYTF
NA,once,TRBJ2-7,TRBV10-3,TGTGCCATCTCCGGGTACCCAGCGGAAGCCTACGAGCAGTACTTC,CAISGYPAEAYEQYF
NA,NA,TRBJ1-1,TRBV13,TGTGCCAGCAGCTTAGCAGACTCTTTGAACACTGAAGCTTTCTTT,CASSLADSLNTEAFF
NA,once,TRBJ1-2,TRBV9,TGTGCCAGCAGCACCCGGGAACAGGGTTTGGACTATGGCTACACCTTC,CASSTREQGLDYGYTF
NA,NA,TRBJ2-1,TRBV10-3,TGTGCCATCAGTGCGTCTAAGGATGAGCAGTTCTTC,CAISASKDEQFF
NA,NA,TRBJ2-1,TRBV28,TGTGCCAGCAGTTTACTAGGGGAGGTCTATGAGCAGTTCTTC,CASSLLGEVYEQFF
NA,NA,TRBJ2-1,TRBV13,TGTGCCAGCAGCCCTGAAGGACAGTTAACCAATGAGCAGTTCTTC,CASSPEGQLTNEQFF
TRBD1,NA,TRBJ2-7,TRBV6-5,TGTGCCAGCAGTTACTCCCGACAGGGAGCTTACGAGCAGTACTTC,CASSYSRQGAYEQYF
TRBD2,NA,TRBJ2-1,TRBV29-1,TGCAGCGTTGAAGGCGGGGGTAGCTCCTACAATGAGCAGTTCTTC,CSVEGGGSSYNEQFF
TRBD2,NA,TRBJ2-7,TRBV7-9,TGTGCCAGCAGCGGTAGCGGGAGGGCCTCCTACGAGCAGTACTTC,CASSGSGRASYEQYF
TRBD2,NA,TRBJ2-3,TRBV7-3,TGTGCCAGCAGCCTCGGACTAAGCGGGGGCACAGATACGCAGTATTTT,CASSLGLSGGTDTQYF
NA,NA,TRBJ2-3,TRBV6-5,TGTGCCAGCAGTTACTTCGGGGAACGCACAGATACGCAGTATTTT,CASSYFGERTDTQYF
TRBD2,NA,TRBJ2-1,TRBV4-3,TGCGCCAGCAGCCAAGTAGGGTTGGCGGGAGAGGGGAATGAGCAGTTCTTC,CASSQVGLAGEGNEQFF